The TCR beta chain under discussion was sequenced for a study of ipilimumab plus nivolumab after autologous stem cell transplantation. Here immunoSEQ multiplex PCR was the method, and the copy in TCRdb shows in-frame clones only, minus some. The top ten clones hold roughly 10% of a sample with roughly 15,000 clones, roughly 80% of them seen once. Patients got ipilimumab 1 mg/kg beginning 14 to 28 days post-transplant. Germline values: CDR1 SGHTS, CDR2 YDEGEE. This CDR3 is 14 amino acids long. Deletions cut 0 bases from V and 5 bases from J, with 8 bases between. The V and J genes are TRBV5-8 and TRBJ2-2; no clear D gene. The sequence was obtained from a male donor with diffuse large B-cell lymphoma. This specimen consisted of PBMCs, obtained in a trial of ipilimumab plus nivolumab as post-transplant consolidation. This CDR3 reads CASSLGRRTGELFF. In nucleotides, the CDR3 is TGTGCCAGCAGCTTGGGAAGGAGAACCGGGGAGCTGTTTTTT.